These 18 T cell receptor beta chains originate from one sample sequenced in a study of T cell responses to AZD1222 COVID-19 vaccine. Profiled with immunoSEQ multiplex PCR; TCRdb holds only in-frame clones, not every one. The sample gives approximately 150,000 clones, about 86% of which show up once; 5% to 6% is in the top ten. Here the sequenced sample was peripheral blood, taken 28 days after the second AZD1222 dose. The receptors were sampled from an adult who received the AZD1222 COVID-19 vaccine.

The chain employs TRBV6-5 and TRBJ1-6; D not resolved. CDR1 MNHEY and CDR2 SVGAGI come from the germline V gene. V was clipped by 7 bases and J by 13 bases, with 23 bases between them. This CDR3 is built from 15 residues. The CDR3 reads CASTDVGHPRGPLHF. The CDR3 nucleotides read TGTGCCAGCACCGACGTTGGGCACCCAAGAGGTCCCCTCCACTTT.

The genes are TRBV5-6 and TRBJ2-3; TRBD1 matches at 7 bases. CDR1 and CDR2 from the germline V gene are SGHDT and YYEEEE. The V and J ends lost 3 bases and 6 bases, in that order; junction bases with no gene match: 7. The CDR3 consists of 14 residues. For the CDR3, the DNA is TGTGCCAGCAGCTCCAGGACAGGATGGGATACGCAGTATTTT. Its translation: CASSSRTGWDTQYF.

The chain combines TRBV27 with TRBJ2-1; D is possibly TRBD1 (8 bases). The ends were cut back, 7 bases at V and 10 bases at J, with 29 bases in the middle. CDR1 is MNHEY and CDR2 is SMNVEV in the germline V gene (reference sequence). The CDR3 loop spans 17 amino acids. This CDR3 is CASTNPRQGFWGGEQFF. The CDR3 DNA sequence: TGTGCCAGCACCAACCCCAGACAGGGGTTTTGGGGGGGAGAGCAGTTCTTC.

The chain is built from TRBV15 and TRBJ2-5; D gene uncertain. This CDR3 has 12 residues. CDR1 LNHNV and CDR2 YYDKDF come from the germline V gene (reference sequence). V lost 1 base to trimming and J lost 5 bases, with 5 bases between them. CDR3 sequence (DNA): TGTGCCACCAGCAGAGTTGACGAGACCCAGTACTTC. Residues: CATSRVDETQYF.

This chain links TRBV19 with TRBJ2-3; D gene uncertain. The germline V and J ends were trimmed by 11 bases and 5 bases, with 14 bases remaining between them. This CDR3 region has 12 residues. Germline V gene lookup returns CDR1 LNHDA and CDR2 SQIVND (reference sequence). CDR3 in amino acids: CASRAVGDTQYF. The CDR3, as DNA: TGTGCCTCCCGGGCGGTGGGAGATACGCAGTATTTT. The full variable domain, in which reference TRBV19 and TRBJ2-3 provide the parts outside the CDR3, is DGGITQSPKYLFRKEGQNVTLSCEQNLNHDAMYWYRQDPGQGLRLIYYSQIVNDFQKGDIAEGYSVSREKKESFPLTVTSAQKNPTAFYLCASRAVGDTQYFGPGTRLTVL.

Worth noting for this clone: Other DNA variants within this sample encode the same CDR3. The chain has TRBV11-3 and TRBJ1-1; D is ambiguous. Trimming took 1 base from V and 1 from J, leaving 4 bases between them. This CDR3 has 13 residues. CDR1 and CDR2 from the germline V gene are SGHNT and YENEEA. CDR3 nucleotides: TGTGCCAGCAGCTTAGTTGGGAACACTGAAGCTTTCTTT. Its protein product is CASSLVGNTEAFF. Drawing the rest from reference TRBV11-3 and TRBJ1-1, the complete variable domain is EAGVVQSPRYKIIEKKQPVAFWCNPISGHNTLYWYLQNLGQGPELLIRYENEEAVDDSQLPKDRFSAERLKGVDSTLKIQPAELGDSAVYLCASSLVGNTEAFFGQGTRLTVV.

The chain links TRBV10-1 to TRBJ2-3; no reliable D call. Germline loops: CDR1 WNHNN, CDR2 SYGVQD (reference sequence). The CDR3 consists of 15 residues. V dropped 0 bases and J dropped 0 bases, with 7 bases sitting between them. This CDR3 is CASSESIGSTDTQYF. CDR3 nucleotides: TGCGCCAGCAGTGAGTCGATCGGTAGCACAGATACGCAGTATTTT.

The chain joins TRBV10-3 to TRBJ1-1; D unclear. This CDR3 spans 13 amino acids. The ends were cut back, 2 bases at V and 1 base at J, with 5 bases in the middle. Per the germline V gene, CDR1 is ENHRY and CDR2 is SYGVKD. Written as DNA, the CDR3 is TGTGCCATCAGTGAGACACAGAACACTGAAGCTTTCTTT. This gives the protein CAISETQNTEAFF.

The CDR3 sequence is CASSSPTRQGGTEAFF. The CDR3 coding sequence is TGTGCCAGCAGCTCCCCAACTAGACAGGGTGGCACTGAAGCTTTCTTT. The chain employs TRBV27 and TRBJ1-1; TRBD1 aligns across 7 bases. This CDR3 is 16 amino acids long. The V segment lost 6 bases and the J segment 4 bases; nucleotides outside the gene matches: 14. Looked up from germline, CDR1 is MNHEY and CDR2 is SMNVEV (reference sequence).

The J gene is TRBJ2-1, the V gene TRBV5-8, with 8 bases lining up with TRBD2. J lost 8 bases, V lost 2 bases, and 12 bases had no gene match. Germline V lookup: CDR1 SGHTS, CDR2 YDEGEE. CDR3 size: 16 residues. For the CDR3, the DNA is TGTGCCAGCAGCTTAAACGGGAGGGCCTCTATTGATGAGCAGTTCTTC. Its protein product is CASSLNGRASIDEQFF.

CDR3 coding DNA: TGTGCCAGTAGTATAGTCGTGGGGAGGGTGATCACAGATACGCAGTATTTT. Encoded protein: CASSIVVGRVITDTQYF. This rearrangement joins TRBV19 to TRBJ2-3; TRBD2 matches 7 bases. The germline V gene has CDR1 LNHDA and CDR2 SQIVND (reference sequence). The J segment lost 2 bases and the V segment lost 1 base, leaving 9 bases of the junction unmatched. The CDR3 consists of 17 residues.

The J gene is TRBJ2-7, the V gene TRBV7-8; possibly TRBD2 for D (6 bases). From germline, CDR1 is SGHVS and CDR2 FQNEAQ. This CDR3 region has 15 residues. The V gene lost 6 bases and the J gene lost 5 bases, with 20 bases spanning the gap. As DNA, the CDR3 is TGTGCCAGCAGATTGCCGGGACTGTTGCGCAACGAGCAGTACTTC. The encoded protein is CASRLPGLLRNEQYF.

The rearrangement links TRBV28 to TRBJ1-5; possible D gene TRBD1, 5 bases. Per the germline V gene, CDR1 is MDHEN and CDR2 is SYDVKM. The V and J ends lost 1 base and 6 bases respectively, with 13 bases between them. This CDR3 has 15 amino acids. CDR3 coding DNA: TGTGCCAGCAGTTTATTAATTGGGGGGGGTCAGCCCCAGCATTTT. Amino acids: CASSLLIGGGQPQHF.

This clone was recorded only once. This sequence joins TRBV4-2 and TRBJ2-2; 12 bases map to TRBD2. The V segment lost 4 bases and the J segment 4 bases; nucleotides outside the gene matches: 13. This CDR3 is 19 amino acids long. Germline CDR1 and CDR2: LGHNA and YNFKEQ. CDR3 loop: CASSPLAGGPAESTGELFF. The CDR3, as DNA: TGTGCCAGCAGCCCACTAGCGGGGGGCCCCGCCGAAAGCACCGGGGAGCTGTTTTTT.

The V call is TRBV6-5, the J call TRBJ2-1; 10 nucleotides agree with TRBD2. Trimming took 6 bases from V and 6 from J; bases not matched to a gene: 8. This CDR3 region has 15 residues. Per germline, CDR1 MNHEY and CDR2 SVGAGI. The DNA of the CDR3 is TGTGCCAGCAGCCCGGGACTAGCGAGACCCAATGAGCAGTTCTTC. It translates to CASSPGLARPNEQFF.

V usage is TRBV7-8 and J usage is TRBJ1-5; D remains unclear. The CDR3 extends over 19 amino acids. Trimming pared 3 bases from V and 1 base from J, leaving 22 bases between. The germline V gene encodes CDR1 SGHVS and CDR2 FQNEAQ. CDR3 DNA sequence: TGTGCCAGCAGCTTTCGGGCCTCGTGGGATCTAGCGAGCAATCAGCCCCAGCATTTT. Its protein product is CASSFRASWDLASNQPQHF.

V usage is TRBV5-1 and J usage is TRBJ1-5, with 7 bases aligning to TRBD1. Germline V gene lookup returns CDR1 SGHRS and CDR2 YFSETQ. The junction had 6 bases not matched to a gene; V was cut back by 0 bases and J by 9 bases. CDR3 length equals 14 residues. The CDR3 DNA reads TGCGCCAGCAGCTTGGGACAGGGTACGACGCCCCAGCATTTT. This sequence encodes CASSLGQGTTPQHF. The complete variable domain, with remaining parts taken from reference TRBV5-1 and TRBJ1-5, reads KAGVTQTPRYLIKTRGQQVTLSCSPISGHRSVSWYQQTPGQGLQFLFEYFSETQRNKGNFPGRFSGRQFSNSRSEMNVSTLELGDSALYLCASSLGQGTTPQHFGDGTRLSIL.

The J gene is TRBJ1-1, the V gene TRBV18, with 11 bases fitting TRBD1. This CDR3 contains 15 residues. Germline CDR1 is KGHSH and CDR2 is LQKENI. The junction had 2 bases not matched to a gene; V was cut back by 2 bases and J by 3 bases. The CDR3 nucleotides read TGTGCCAGCTCACCAGGGGGACAGGGGGACACTGAAGCTTTCTTT. Translation: CASSPGGQGDTEAFF. The entire variable domain, with the rest obtained from reference TRBV18 and TRBJ1-1, is as follows: NAGVMQNPRHLVRRRGQEARLRCSPMKGHSHVYWYRQLPEEGLKFMVYLQKENIIDESGMPKERFSAEFPKEGPSILRIQQVVRGDSAAYFCASSPGGQGDTEAFFGQGTRLTVV.